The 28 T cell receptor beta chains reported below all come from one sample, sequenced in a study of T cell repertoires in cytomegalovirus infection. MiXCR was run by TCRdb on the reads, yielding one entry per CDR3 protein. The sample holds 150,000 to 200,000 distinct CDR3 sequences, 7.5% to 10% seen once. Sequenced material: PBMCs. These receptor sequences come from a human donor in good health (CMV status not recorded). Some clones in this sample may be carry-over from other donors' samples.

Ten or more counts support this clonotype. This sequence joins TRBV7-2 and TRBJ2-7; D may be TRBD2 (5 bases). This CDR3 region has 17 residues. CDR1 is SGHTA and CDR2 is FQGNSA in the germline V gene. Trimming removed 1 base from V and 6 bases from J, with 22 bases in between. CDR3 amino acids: CASSLDFGVGGLGEQYF. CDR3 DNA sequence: TGTGCCAGCAGCTTAGATTTTGGGGTGGGCGGGTTGGGCGAGCAGTACTTC.

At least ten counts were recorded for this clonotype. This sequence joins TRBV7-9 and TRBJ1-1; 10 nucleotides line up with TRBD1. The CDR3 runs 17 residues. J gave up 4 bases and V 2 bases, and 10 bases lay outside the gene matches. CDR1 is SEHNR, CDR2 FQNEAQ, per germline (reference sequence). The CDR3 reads CASSLSRAGTGVTEAFF. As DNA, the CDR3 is TGTGCCAGCAGCTTAAGTAGGGCCGGGACAGGGGTCACTGAAGCTTTCTTT.

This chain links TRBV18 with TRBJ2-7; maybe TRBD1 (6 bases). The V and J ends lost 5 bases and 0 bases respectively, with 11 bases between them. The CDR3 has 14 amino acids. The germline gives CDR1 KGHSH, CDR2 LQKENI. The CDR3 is CASSTTGSSYEQYF. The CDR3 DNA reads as TGTGCCAGCTCAACTACAGGGAGCTCCTACGAGCAGTACTTC.

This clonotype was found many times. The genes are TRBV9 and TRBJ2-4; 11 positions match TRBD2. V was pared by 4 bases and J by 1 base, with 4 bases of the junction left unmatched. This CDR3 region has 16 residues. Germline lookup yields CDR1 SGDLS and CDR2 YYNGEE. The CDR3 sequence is CASSSGTSGAKNIQYF. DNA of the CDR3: TGTGCCAGCAGCTCCGGGACTAGCGGTGCCAAAAACATTCAGTACTTC.

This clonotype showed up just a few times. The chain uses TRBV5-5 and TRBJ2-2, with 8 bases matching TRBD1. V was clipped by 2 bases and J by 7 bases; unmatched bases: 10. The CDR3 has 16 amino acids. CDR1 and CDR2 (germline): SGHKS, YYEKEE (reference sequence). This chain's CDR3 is CASSLETGVKVGELFF. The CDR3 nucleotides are TGTGCCAGCAGCTTAGAGACAGGGGTGAAGGTCGGGGAGCTGTTTTTT.

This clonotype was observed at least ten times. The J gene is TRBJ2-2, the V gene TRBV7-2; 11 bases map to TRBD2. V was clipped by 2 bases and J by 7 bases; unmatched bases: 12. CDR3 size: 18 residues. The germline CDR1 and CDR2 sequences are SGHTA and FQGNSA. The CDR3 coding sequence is TGTGCCAGCAGCTTAACGGGGGTAGCGGGAGGGTACGGCGGGGAGCTGTTTTTT. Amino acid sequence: CASSLTGVAGGYGGELFF. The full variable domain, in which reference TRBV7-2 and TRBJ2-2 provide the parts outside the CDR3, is GAGVSQSPSNKVTEKGKDVELRCDPISGHTALYWYRQSLGQGLEFLIYFQGNSAPDKSGLPSDRFSAERTGGSVSTLTIQRTQQEDSAVYLCASSLTGVAGGYGGELFFGEGSRLTVL.

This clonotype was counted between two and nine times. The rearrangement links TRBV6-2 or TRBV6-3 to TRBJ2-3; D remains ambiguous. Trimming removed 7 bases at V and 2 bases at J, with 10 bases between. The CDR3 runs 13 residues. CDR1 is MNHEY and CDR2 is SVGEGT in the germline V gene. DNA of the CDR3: TGTGCCAGCATCCATCGGCTCACAGATACGCAGTATTTT. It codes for CASIHRLTDTQYF.

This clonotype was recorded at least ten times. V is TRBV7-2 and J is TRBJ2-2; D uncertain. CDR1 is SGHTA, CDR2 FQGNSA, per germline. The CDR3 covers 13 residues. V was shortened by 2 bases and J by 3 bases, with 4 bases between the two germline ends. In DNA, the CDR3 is TGTGCCAGCAGCTTAAAACACACCGGGGAGCTGTTTTTT. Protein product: CASSLKHTGELFF.

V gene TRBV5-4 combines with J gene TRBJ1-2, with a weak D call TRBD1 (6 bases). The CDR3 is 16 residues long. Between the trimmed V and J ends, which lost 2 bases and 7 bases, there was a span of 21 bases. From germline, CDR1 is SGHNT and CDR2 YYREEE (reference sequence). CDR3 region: CASSLKSGGGTVGYTF. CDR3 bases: TGTGCCAGCAGCTTAAAGTCGGGAGGGGGTACGGTTGGCTACACCTTC.

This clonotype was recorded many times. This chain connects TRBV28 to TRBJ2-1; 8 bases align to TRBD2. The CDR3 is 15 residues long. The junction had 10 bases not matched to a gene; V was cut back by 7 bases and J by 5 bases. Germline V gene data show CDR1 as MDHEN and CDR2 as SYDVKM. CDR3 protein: CASIPTGGHHNEQFF. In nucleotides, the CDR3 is TGTGCCAGCATCCCCACGGGAGGGCACCACAATGAGCAGTTCTTC.

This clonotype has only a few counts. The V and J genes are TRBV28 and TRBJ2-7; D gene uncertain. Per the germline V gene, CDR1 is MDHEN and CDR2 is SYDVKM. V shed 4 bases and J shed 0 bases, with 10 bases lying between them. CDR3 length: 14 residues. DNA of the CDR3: TGTGCCAGCAGTTACCACGGATCCTCCTACGAGCAGTACTTC. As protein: CASSYHGSSYEQYF.

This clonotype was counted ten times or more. The CDR3 DNA reads TGTGCCAGCAGCTTAGCGACAGGGGCTAATGAAAAACTGTTTTTT. Encoded protein: CASSLATGANEKLFF. V is TRBV11-2 and J is TRBJ1-4; 8 bases fit TRBD1. With 1 base clipped from V and 3 bases from J, the junction kept 1 base outside the gene matches. This CDR3 has 15 amino acids. In germline, CDR1 is SGHAT, CDR2 FQNNGV.

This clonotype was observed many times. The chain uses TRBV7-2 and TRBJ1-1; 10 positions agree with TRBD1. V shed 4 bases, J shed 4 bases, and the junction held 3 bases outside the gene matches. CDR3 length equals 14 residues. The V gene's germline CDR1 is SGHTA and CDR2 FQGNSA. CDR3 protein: CASSSWTGGTEAFF. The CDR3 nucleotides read TGTGCCAGCAGCTCCTGGACAGGGGGCACTGAAGCTTTCTTT.

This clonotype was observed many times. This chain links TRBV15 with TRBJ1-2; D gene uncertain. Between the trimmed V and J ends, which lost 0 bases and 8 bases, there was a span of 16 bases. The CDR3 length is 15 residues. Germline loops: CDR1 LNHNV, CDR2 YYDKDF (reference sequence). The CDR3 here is CATSRDYIPVEGYTF. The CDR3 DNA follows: TGTGCCACCAGCAGAGATTATATACCGGTTGAAGGCTACACCTTC.

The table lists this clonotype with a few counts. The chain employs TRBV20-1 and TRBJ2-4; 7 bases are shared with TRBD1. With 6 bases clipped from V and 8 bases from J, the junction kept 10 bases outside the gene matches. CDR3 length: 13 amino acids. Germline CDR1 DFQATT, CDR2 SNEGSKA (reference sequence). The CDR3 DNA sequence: TGCAGTGCATATAGACAGGGTCAGGACATTCAGTACTTC. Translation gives CSAYRQGQDIQYF.

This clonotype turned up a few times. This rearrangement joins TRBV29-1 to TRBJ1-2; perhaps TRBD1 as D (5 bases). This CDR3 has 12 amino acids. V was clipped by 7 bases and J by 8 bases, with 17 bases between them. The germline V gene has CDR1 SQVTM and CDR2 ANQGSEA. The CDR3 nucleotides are TGCAGCGCAACGTCAGGGTCTGGAGGCTACACCTTC. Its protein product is CSATSGSGGYTF. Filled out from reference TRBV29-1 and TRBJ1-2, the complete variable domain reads SAVISQKPSRDICQRGTSLTIQCQVDSQVTMMFWYRQQPGQSLTLIATANQGSEATYESGFVIDKFPISRPNLTFSTLTVSNMSPEDSSIYLCSATSGSGGYTFGSGTRLTVV.

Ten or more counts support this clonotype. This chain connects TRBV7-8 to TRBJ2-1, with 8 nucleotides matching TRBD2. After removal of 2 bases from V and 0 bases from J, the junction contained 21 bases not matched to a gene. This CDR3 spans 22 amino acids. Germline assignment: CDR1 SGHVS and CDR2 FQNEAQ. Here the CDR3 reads CASSLPITVSGRGGSSYNEQFF. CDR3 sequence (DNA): TGTGCCAGCAGCTTACCCATTACGGTTTCCGGGAGGGGGGGGAGCTCCTACAATGAGCAGTTCTTC.

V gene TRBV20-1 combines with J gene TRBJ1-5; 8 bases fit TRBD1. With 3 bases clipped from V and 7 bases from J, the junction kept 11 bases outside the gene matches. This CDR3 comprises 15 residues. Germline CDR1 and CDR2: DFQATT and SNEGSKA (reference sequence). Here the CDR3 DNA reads TGCAGTGCTAGTCCCGGGACAGGCAGCAGGCAGCCCCAGCATTTT. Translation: CSASPGTGSRQPQHF.

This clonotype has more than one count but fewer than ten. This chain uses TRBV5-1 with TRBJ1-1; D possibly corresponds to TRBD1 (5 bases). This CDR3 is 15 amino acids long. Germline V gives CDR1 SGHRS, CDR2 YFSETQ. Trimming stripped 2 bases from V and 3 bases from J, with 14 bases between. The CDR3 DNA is TGCGCCAGCAGCTTTAACGGGGGTAGGTACACTGAAGCTTTCTTT. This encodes CASSFNGGRYTEAFF.

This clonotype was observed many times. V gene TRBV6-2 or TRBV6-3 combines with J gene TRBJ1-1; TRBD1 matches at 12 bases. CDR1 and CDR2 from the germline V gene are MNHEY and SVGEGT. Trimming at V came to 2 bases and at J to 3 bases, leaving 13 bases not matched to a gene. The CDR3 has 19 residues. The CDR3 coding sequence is TGTGCCAGCAGTTACGGGGACAGGGGGCAAGGACGGTTCGACACTGAAGCTTTCTTT. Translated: CASSYGDRGQGRFDTEAFF.

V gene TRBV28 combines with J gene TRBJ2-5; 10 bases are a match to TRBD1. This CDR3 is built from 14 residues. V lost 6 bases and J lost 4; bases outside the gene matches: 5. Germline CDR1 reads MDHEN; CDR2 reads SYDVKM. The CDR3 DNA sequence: TGTGCCAGCAGCCCGGGACAGGGGTCAGAGACCCAGTACTTC. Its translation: CASSPGQGSETQYF.

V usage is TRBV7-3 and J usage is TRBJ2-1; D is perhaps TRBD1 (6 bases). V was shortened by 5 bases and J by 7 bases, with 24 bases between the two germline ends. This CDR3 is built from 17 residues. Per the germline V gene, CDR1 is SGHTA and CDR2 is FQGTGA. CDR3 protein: CASSPITGWKGENEQFF. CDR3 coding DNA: TGTGCCAGCAGCCCAATCACAGGGTGGAAGGGAGAAAATGAGCAGTTCTTC.

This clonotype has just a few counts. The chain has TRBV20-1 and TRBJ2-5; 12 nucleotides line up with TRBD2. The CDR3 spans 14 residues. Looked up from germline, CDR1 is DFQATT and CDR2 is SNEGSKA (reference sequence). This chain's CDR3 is CSILAGGRQETQYF. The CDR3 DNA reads TGCAGCATACTAGCGGGAGGCCGGCAAGAGACCCAGTACTTC.

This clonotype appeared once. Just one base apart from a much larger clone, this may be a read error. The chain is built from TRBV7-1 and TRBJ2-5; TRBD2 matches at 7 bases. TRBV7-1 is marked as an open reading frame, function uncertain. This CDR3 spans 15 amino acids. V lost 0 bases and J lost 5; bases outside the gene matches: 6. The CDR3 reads CASSSAGGERETQYF. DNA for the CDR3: TGTGCCAGCAGCTCAGCGGGAGGGGAGCGGGAGACCCAGTACTTC.

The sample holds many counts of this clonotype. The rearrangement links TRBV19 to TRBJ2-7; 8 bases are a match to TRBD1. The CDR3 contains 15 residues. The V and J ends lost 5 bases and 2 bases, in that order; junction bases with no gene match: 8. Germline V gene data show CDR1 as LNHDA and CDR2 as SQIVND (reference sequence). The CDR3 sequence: CASSHPGGAPYEQYF. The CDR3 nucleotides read TGTGCCAGTAGTCACCCAGGGGGCGCGCCCTACGAGCAGTACTTC.

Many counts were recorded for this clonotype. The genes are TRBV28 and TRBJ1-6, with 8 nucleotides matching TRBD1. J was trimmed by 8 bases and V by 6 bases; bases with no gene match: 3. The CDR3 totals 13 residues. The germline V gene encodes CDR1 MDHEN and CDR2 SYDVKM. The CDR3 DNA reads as TGTGCCAGCAGGACAGGGGCCTATTCACCCCTCCACTTT. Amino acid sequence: CASRTGAYSPLHF.

CDR3 in DNA: TGTGCCACCAGTGACCCGGCTCTAGCGGGGGGGCACAATGAGCAGTTCTTC. It is translated as CATSDPALAGGHNEQFF. The chain employs TRBV24-1 and TRBJ2-1, with TRBD2 matching 12 bases. The CDR3 covers 17 residues. CDR1 KGHDR and CDR2 SFDVKD come from the germline V gene. Unmatched junction bases numbered 8, after V lost 4 bases and J lost 5 bases.

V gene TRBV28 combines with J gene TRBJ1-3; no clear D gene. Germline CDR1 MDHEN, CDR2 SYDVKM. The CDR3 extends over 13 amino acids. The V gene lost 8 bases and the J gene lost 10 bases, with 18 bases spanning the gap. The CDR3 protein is CASSLRPPQTIYF. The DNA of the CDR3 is TGTGCCAGCTCTTTACGGCCTCCCCAAACCATATATTTT.